A selection of T cell receptor beta chains follows, all from one sample in a study of blood T cell repertoires in COVID-19. Assay: immunoSEQ multiplex PCR; the TCRdb copy retains only in-frame clones and omits some. In the table there are approximately 75,000 clones, 65% to 80% of which are singletons. The sequenced material came from peripheral blood. The receptors originated from a woman aged 80 or over with active or convalescent COVID-19. Each CDR3 is given without its conserved first and last residue. Size is stated for part of the rows, as once, few or many counts, or as a class when the clone is expanded.

abundance: .
v_gene: TRBV7-2
CDR3aa: ASRHYSNQPQH

abundance: .
v_gene: TRBV9
CDR3aa: ASSPRGQGGGNEQF

abundance: .
v_gene: TRBV19
CDR3aa: ASSPRPQTDYEQY

abundance: .
v_gene: TRBV5-8
CDR3aa: ASSSTTGWRNTEAF

abundance: .
v_gene: TRBV7-6
CDR3aa: ASSLHLARVGLKETQY

abundance: .
v_gene: TRBV14
CDR3aa: ASSQVWRGRSYEQY

abundance: .
v_gene: TRBV2
CDR3aa: ASNGRGRDNYGYT

abundance: .
v_gene: TRBV7-8
CDR3aa: ASSSQGTSNTGELF

abundance: few
v_gene: TRBV5-1
CDR3aa: ASSLEGQGDSPLH

abundance: .
v_gene: TRBV19
CDR3aa: ASNRGVSTDTQY

abundance: .
v_gene: TRBV2
CDR3aa: ASSARGWTGTGELF

abundance: .
v_gene: TRBV7-2
CDR3aa: ASSSSGFLVPSPLH

abundance: .
v_gene: TRBV7-2
CDR3aa: ASSIPRGTGAEKLF

abundance: .
v_gene: TRBV28
CDR3aa: ASSPLRGGGNQPQH

abundance: .
v_gene: TRBV5-1
CDR3aa: ASSLDGVANQPQH

abundance: .
v_gene: TRBV6-5
CDR3aa: ASSYAGQHNEKLF

abundance: .
v_gene: TRBV24-1
CDR3aa: ATSDWNRTYEQY

abundance: few
v_gene: TRBV19
CDR3aa: ASSTTDGGYQPQH

abundance: .
v_gene: TRBV7-9
CDR3aa: ASSLSADYTIY

abundance: .
v_gene: TRBV6-5
CDR3aa: ASGLTGAYEQY

abundance: few
v_gene: TRBV5-4
CDR3aa: ASSLSGNTGELF

abundance: .
v_gene: TRBV27
CDR3aa: ASSIQGRGEKLF

abundance: once
v_gene: TRBV6-2/TRBV6-3
CDR3aa: ASSHPDLPSETQY

abundance: .
v_gene: TRBV19
CDR3aa: ASRALGGQGHGYT

abundance: .
v_gene: TRBV27
CDR3aa: ASSSYRGIFTDTQY

abundance: .
v_gene: TRBV12-3/TRBV12-4
CDR3aa: ATSEEAYYGYT

abundance: .
v_gene: TRBV7-9
CDR3aa: ASSTRTGGFGYT

abundance: .
v_gene: TRBV7-9
CDR3aa: ASSLRYTGELF

abundance: .
v_gene: TRBV6-6
CDR3aa: ASSIDSANTEAF

abundance: .
v_gene: TRBV2
CDR3aa: ASSERDRIFYT

abundance: .
v_gene: TRBV5-6
CDR3aa: ASSFRGVGSNQPQH

abundance: once
v_gene: TRBV6-4
CDR3aa: ASSRESNQPQH

abundance: few
v_gene: TRBV19
CDR3aa: ATSKGLAGTGELF

abundance: .
v_gene: TRBV19
CDR3aa: ASSIVSGMDNEQF

abundance: once
v_gene: TRBV6-4
CDR3aa: ASSDRGQGRGEQF

abundance: .
v_gene: TRBV18
CDR3aa: ASSNQGGNTEAF

abundance: .
v_gene: TRBV18
CDR3aa: ASSPPSGGRF